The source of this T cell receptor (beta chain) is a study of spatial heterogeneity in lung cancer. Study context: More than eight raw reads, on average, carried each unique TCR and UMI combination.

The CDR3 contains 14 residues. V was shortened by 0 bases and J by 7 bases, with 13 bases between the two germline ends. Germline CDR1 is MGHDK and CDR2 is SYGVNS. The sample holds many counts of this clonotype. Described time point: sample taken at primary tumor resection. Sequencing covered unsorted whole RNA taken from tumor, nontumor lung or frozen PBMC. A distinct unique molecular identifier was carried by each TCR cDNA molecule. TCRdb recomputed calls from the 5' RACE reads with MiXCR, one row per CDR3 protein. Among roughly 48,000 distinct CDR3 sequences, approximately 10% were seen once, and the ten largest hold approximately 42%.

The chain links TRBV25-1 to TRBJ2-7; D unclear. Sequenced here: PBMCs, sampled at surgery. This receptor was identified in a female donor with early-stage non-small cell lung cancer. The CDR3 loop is CASSEYLRNSEQYF. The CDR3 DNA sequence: TGTGCCAGCAGTGAATATTTGAGGAATTCGGAGCAGTACTTC.